Below, 3 T cell receptor beta chains from the same sample are listed, as sequenced in a study of cytomegalovirus exposure and HLA in healthy donors. Sequenced by immunoSEQ multiplex PCR; TCRdb stores in-frame clones only, minus some. Here the sample spans about 140,000 clones, around four fifths being singletons. Sequenced: PBMCs. The receptors derive from a man aged 30-40 years in good health and CMV-seropositive.

With respect to this clone: It is unclear where the CDR3 begins or ends on the DNA, so no DNA is shown, and the CDR3 is as TCRdb lists it. The chain couples TRBV7-6 to TRBJ2-1; the DNA was not used to check the table's D call, TRBD1. Germline-derived CDR1 and CDR2 are SGHVS and FNYEAQ. 17 amino acids form the CDR3, both terminal residues included. The CDR3: CASRRAPTGYFGNEQFF.

The genes are TRBV6-6 and TRBJ1-2, with TRBD1 matching over 9 bases. V dropped 6 bases and J dropped 8; count of bases not matched to a gene: 7. The length of the CDR3 is 13 residues. Germline V gene lookup returns CDR1 MNHNY and CDR2 SVGAGI (reference sequence). The CDR3: CASSQTGGRGYTF. CDR3 DNA sequence: TGTGCCAGCAGCCAAACAGGGGGCCGGGGCTACACCTTC.

This clone was recorded once. The chain joins TRBV6-1 to TRBJ2-7, with a tentative D call TRBD1 (6 bases). The CDR3 is 13 amino acids. The germline V gene has CDR1 MNHNS and CDR2 SASEGT. V lost 6 bases and J lost 4, with 13 bases in between. This CDR3 reads CASSPWDKYEQYF. For the CDR3, the DNA is TGTGCCAGCAGCCCATGGGACAAGTACGAGCAGTACTTC.